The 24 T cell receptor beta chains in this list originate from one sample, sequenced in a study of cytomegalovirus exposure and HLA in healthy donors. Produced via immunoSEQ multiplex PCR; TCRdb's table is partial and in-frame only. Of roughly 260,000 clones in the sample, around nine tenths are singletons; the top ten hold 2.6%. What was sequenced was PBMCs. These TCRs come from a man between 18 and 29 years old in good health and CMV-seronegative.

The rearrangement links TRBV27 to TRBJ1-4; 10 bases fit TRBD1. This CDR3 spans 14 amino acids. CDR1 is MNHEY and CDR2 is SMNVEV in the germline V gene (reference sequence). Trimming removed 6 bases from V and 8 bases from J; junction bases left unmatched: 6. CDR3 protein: CASRRQGAGEKLFF. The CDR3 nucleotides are TGTGCCAGCAGGAGACAGGGGGCGGGGGAAAAACTGTTTTTT.

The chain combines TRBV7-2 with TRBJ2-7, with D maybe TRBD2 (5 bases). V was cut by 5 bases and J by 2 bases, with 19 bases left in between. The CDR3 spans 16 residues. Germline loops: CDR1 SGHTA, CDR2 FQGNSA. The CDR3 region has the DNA TGTGCCAGCAGCGCCATGCCGCGGGCGCCGGCCTACGAGCAGTACTTC. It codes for CASSAMPRAPAYEQYF.

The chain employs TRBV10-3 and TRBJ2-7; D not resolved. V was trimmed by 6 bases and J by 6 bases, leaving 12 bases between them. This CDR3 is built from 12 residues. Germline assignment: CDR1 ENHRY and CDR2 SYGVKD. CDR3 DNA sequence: TGTGCCATCAGGGAACAGACGAGCGAGCAGTACTTC. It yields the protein CAIREQTSEQYF.

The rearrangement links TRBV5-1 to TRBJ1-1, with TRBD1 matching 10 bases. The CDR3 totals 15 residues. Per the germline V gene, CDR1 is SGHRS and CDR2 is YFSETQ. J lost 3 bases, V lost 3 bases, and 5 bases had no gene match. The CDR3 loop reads CASSWTGTGDTEAFF. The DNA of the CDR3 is TGCGCCAGCAGCTGGACCGGGACAGGGGACACTGAAGCTTTCTTT.

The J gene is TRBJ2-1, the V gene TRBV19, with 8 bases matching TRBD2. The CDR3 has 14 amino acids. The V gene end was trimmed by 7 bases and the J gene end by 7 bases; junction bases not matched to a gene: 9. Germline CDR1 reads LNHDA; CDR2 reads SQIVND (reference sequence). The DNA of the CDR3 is TGTGCCAGTAACAGCGGGAGAAGTCAGAATGAGCAGTTCTTC. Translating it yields CASNSGRSQNEQFF.

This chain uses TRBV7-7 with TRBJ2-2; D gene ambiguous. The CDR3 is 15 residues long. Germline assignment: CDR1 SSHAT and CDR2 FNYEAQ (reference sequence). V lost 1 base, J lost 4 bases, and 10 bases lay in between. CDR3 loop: CASSLVPGSTGELFF. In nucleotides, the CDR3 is TGTGCCAGCAGCTTAGTTCCCGGGTCCACCGGGGAGCTGTTTTTT.

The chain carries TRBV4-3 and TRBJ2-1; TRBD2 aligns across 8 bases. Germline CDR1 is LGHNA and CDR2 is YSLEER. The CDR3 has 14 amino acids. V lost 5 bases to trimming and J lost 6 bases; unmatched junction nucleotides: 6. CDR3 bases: TGCGCCAGCAGCGGACTAGCCAAGGGCAATGAGCAGTTCTTC. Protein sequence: CASSGLAKGNEQFF.

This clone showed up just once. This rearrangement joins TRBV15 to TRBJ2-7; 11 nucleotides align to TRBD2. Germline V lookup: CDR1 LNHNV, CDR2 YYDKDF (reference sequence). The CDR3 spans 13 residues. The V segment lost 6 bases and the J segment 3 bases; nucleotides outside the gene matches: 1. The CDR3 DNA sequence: TGTGCCACCAGAACTAGCGGGAGCTACGAGCAGTACTTC. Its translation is CATRTSGSYEQYF.

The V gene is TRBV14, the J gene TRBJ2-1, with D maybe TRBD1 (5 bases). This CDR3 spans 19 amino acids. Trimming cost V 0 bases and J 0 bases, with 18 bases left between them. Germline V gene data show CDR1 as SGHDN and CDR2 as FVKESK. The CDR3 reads CASSQDRGTVLSSYNEQFF. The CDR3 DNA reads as TGTGCCAGCAGCCAAGATAGGGGTACCGTATTAAGCTCCTACAATGAGCAGTTCTTC.

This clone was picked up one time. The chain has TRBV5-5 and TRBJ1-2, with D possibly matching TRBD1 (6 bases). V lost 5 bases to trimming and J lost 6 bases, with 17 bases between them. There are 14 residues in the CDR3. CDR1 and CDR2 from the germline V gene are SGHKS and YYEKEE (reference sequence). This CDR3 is CASSPVTGSDGYTF. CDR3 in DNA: TGTGCCAGCAGTCCAGTCACAGGGTCGGATGGCTACACCTTC.

For the CDR3, the DNA is TGTGCCAGCAGGGACAGACTGAACACCGGGGAGCTGTTTTTT. It yields the protein CASRDRLNTGELFF. V is TRBV7-2 and J is TRBJ2-2; D possibly corresponds to TRBD1 (6 bases). Deletions cut 6 bases from V and 1 base from J, with 9 bases between. This CDR3 is built from 14 residues. From germline, CDR1 is SGHTA and CDR2 FQGNSA.

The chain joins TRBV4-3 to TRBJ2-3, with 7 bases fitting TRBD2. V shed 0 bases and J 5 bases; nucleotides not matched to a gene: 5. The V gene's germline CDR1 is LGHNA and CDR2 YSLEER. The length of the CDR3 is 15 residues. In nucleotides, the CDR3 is TGCGCCAGCAGCCAAGATTGGGGGGGAGAAGATACGCAGTATTTT. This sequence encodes CASSQDWGGEDTQYF.

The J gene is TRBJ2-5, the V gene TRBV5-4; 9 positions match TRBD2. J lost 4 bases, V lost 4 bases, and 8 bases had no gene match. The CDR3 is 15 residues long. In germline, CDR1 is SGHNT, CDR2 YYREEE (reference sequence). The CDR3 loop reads CASSPGGSGRETQYF. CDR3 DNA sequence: TGTGCCAGCAGCCCGGGGGGTAGCGGGAGAGAGACCCAGTACTTC.

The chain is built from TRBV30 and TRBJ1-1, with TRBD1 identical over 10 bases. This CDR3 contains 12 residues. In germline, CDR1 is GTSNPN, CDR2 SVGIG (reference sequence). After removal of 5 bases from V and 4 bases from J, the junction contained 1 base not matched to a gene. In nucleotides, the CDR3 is TGTGCCTGGGGACAGGGGGGCACTGAAGCTTTCTTT. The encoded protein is CAWGQGGTEAFF. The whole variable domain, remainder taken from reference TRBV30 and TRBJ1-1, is SQTIHQWPATLVQPVGSPLSLECTVEGTSNPNLYWYRQAAGRGLQLLFYSVGIGQISSEVPQNLSASRPQDRQFILSSKKLLLSDSGFYLCAWGQGGTEAFFGQGTRLTVV.

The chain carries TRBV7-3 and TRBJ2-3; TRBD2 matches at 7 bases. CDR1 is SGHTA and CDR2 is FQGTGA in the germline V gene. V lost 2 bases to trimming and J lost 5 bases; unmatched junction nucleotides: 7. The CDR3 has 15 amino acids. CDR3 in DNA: TGTGCCAGCAGCTTATCTGCGGGAGCGGTAGATACGCAGTATTTT. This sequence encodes CASSLSAGAVDTQYF.

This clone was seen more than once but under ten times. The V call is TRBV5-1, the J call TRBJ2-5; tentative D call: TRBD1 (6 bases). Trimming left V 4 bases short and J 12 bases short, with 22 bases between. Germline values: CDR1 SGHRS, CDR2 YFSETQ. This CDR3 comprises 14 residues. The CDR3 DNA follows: TGCGCCAGCAGCGAGGGGACGGAGAAGGGGGTAAAGTACTTC. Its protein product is CASSEGTEKGVKYF.

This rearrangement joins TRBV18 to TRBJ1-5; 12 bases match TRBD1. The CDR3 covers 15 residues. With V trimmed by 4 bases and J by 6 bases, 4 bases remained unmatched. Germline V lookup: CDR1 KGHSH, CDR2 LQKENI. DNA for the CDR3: TGTGCCAGCTCACAGGGACAGGGGGCCCTTCAGCCCCAGCATTTT. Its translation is CASSQGQGALQPQHF. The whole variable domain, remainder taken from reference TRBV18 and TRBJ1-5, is NAGVMQNPRHLVRRRGQEARLRCSPMKGHSHVYWYRQLPEEGLKFMVYLQKENIIDESGMPKERFSAEFPKEGPSILRIQQVVRGDSAAYFCASSQGQGALQPQHFGDGTRLSIL.

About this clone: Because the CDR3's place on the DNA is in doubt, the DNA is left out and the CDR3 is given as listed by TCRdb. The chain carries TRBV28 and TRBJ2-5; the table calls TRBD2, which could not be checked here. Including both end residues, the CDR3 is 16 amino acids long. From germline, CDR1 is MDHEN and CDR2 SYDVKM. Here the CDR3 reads CASTFGSNPRRETQYF.

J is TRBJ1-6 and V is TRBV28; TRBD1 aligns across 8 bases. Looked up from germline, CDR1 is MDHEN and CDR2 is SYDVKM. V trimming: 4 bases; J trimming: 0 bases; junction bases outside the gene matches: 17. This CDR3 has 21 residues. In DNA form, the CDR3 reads TGTGCCAGCAGTTCATCGGCTTTGGGACAGGAGAGGAGCTCCTATAATTCACCCCTCCACTTT. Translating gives CASSSSALGQERSSYNSPLHF.

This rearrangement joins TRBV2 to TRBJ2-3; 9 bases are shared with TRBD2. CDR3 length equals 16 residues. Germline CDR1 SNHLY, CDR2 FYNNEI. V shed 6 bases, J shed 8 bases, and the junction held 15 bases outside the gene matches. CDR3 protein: CASSPELGSGGGTQYF. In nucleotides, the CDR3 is TGTGCCAGCAGCCCCGAGTTAGGTAGCGGGGGAGGTACGCAGTATTTT.

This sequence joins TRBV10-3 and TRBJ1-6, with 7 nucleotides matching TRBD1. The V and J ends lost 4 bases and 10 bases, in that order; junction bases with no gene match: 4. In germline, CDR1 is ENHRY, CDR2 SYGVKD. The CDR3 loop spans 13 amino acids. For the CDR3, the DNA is TGTGCCATCAGTGGGACAGGTGAATCACCCCTCCACTTT. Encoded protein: CAISGTGESPLHF.

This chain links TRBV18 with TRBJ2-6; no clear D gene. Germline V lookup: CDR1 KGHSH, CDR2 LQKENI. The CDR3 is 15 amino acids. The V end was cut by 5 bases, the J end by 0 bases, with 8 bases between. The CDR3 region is CASSSSYSGANVLTF. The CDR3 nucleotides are TGTGCCAGCTCATCTTCGTACTCTGGGGCCAACGTCCTGACTTTC.

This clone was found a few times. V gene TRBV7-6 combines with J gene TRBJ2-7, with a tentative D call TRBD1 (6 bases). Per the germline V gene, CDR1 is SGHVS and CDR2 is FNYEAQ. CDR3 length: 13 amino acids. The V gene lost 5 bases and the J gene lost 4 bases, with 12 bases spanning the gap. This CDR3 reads CASSPQTGYEQYF. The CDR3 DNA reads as TGTGCCAGCAGCCCCCAAACAGGGTACGAGCAGTACTTC.

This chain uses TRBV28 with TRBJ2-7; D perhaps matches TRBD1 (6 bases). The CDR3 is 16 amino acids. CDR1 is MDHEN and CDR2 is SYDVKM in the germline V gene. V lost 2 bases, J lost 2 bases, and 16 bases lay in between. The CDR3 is CASSLIDRNRAYEQYF. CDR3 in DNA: TGTGCCAGCAGTTTAATTGATCGAAACAGGGCCTACGAGCAGTACTTC. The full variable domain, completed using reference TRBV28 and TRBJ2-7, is DVKVTQSSRYLVKRTGEKVFLECVQDMDHENMFWYRQDPGLGLRLIYFSYDVKMKEKGDIPEGYSVSREKKERFSLILESASTNQTSMYLCASSLIDRNRAYEQYFGPGTRLTVT.